The 2 T cell receptor beta chains below come from one sample, sequenced in a study of shared clonotypes between healthy human individuals. Sequenced by immunoSEQ multiplex PCR; TCRdb stores in-frame clones only, minus some. The table has about 2.4 million clones, 90% to 95% seen once. Material: naive CD4+ T cells from PBMCs. The sample's subset: CD45RA+ positively selected. These receptors all come from a man aged 18-30 years in good health. Some clones in this sample may be carry-over from other donors' samples.

The chain uses TRBV27 and TRBJ2-2; D gene uncertain. The length of the CDR3 is 15 residues. Germline CDR1 reads MNHEY; CDR2 reads SMNVEV (reference sequence). The V gene lost 2 bases and the J gene lost 5 bases, with 12 bases spanning the gap. In nucleotides, the CDR3 is TGTGCCAGCAGTTTAATGGCCGGGCAAACCGGGGAGCTGTTTTTT. It specifies CASSLMAGQTGELFF.

The chain couples TRBV7-2 to TRBJ2-7; D gene unclear. Trimming removed 4 bases from V and 0 bases from J, with 13 bases in between. This CDR3 is built from 15 residues. Looked up from germline, CDR1 is SGHTA and CDR2 is FQGNSA. The DNA for the CDR3 is TGTGCCAGCAGCTACCCCGGGCCTCTCTCCTACGAGCAGTACTTC. Its protein is CASSYPGPLSYEQYF.